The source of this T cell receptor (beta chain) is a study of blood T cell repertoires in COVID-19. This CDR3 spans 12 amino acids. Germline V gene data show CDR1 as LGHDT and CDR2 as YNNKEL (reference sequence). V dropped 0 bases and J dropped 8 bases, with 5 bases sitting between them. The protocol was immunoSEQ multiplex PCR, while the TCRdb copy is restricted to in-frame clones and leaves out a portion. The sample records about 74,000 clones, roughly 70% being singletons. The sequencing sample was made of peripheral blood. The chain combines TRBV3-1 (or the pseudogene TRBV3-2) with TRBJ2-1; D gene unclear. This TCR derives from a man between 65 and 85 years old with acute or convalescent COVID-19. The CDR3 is CASSQESDEQFF. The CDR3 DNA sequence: TGTGCCAGCAGCCAAGAAAGCGATGAGCAGTTCTTC.